The 29 T cell receptor beta chains reported below all come from one sample, sequenced in a study of CD8+CD57+ T cells in acquired aplastic anemia. Those patients picked for sequencing had displayed CD8+CD57+ cell expansion on flow cytometry. The template used for profiling TCR beta VDJ and CDR3 was genomic DNA. TCRdb fed the reads into MiXCR, producing one record per CDR3 protein. The table has around 200,000 distinct CDR3 sequences, 48% seen once. The sequenced sample consisted of sorted CD4+, CD8+, or CD8+CD57+ T cells (not recorded which) from PBMCs. All receptors derive from a human donor with aplastic anemia.

There are many counts of this clonotype. This chain connects TRBV5-6 to TRBJ1-4; D possibly corresponds to TRBD1 (6 bases). The CDR3 runs 15 residues. V was clipped by 3 bases and J by 0 bases, with 9 bases between them. Germline V gives CDR1 SGHDT, CDR2 YYEEEE. CDR3 nucleotides: TGTGCCAGCAGCTCCCGACAGGCAACTAATGAAAAACTGTTTTTT. It translates to CASSSRQATNEKLFF.

This clonotype was seen at least ten times. V and J are TRBV10-3 and TRBJ2-7, with 11 nucleotides matching TRBD2. The junction had 4 bases not matched to a gene; V was cut back by 7 bases and J by 2 bases. Germline CDR1 and CDR2: ENHRY and SYGVKD. The CDR3 has 14 amino acids. CDR3 nucleotide sequence: TGTGCCATCAAAACTAGCGGGAGCGCCTACGAGCAGTACTTC. It encodes CAIKTSGSAYEQYF.

Concerning this clonotype itself: This may arise from a read error, as a much more abundant clone is one base away. The chain uses TRBV9 and TRBJ2-5, with unresolved D. CDR1 and CDR2 (germline): SGDLS, YYNGEE. This CDR3 is built from 15 residues. V was shortened by 0 bases and J by 4 bases, with 13 bases between the two germline ends. CDR3 DNA sequence: TGTGCCAGCAGCGTAGACCCTTCAGGTCGAGAGACCCAGTACTTC. It is translated as CASSVDPSGRETQYF.

The V and J genes are TRBV9 and TRBJ1-4; 9 nucleotides agree with TRBD1. The CDR3 covers 15 residues. Trimming took 3 bases from V and 3 from J; bases not matched to a gene: 3. Per the germline V gene, CDR1 is SGDLS and CDR2 is YYNGEE. This CDR3 reads CASSDRTGANEKLFF. Here the CDR3 DNA reads TGTGCCAGCAGCGACCGGACAGGGGCTAATGAAAAACTGTTTTTT.

The genes are TRBV15 and TRBJ1-6; D not resolved. Trimming shortened V by 1 base and J by 12 bases, and 10 bases separated the two germline ends. Germline V gene lookup returns CDR1 LNHNV and CDR2 YYDKDF (reference sequence). The CDR3 extends over 13 amino acids. The chain's CDR3 is CATSRGPQRPLHF. Written as DNA, the CDR3 is TGTGCCACCAGCAGAGGACCGCAGAGACCCCTCCACTTT.

The chain links TRBV10-3 to TRBJ2-3, with 12 bases identical to TRBD2. In germline, CDR1 is ENHRY, CDR2 SYGVKD. V trimming: 0 bases; J trimming: 2 bases; junction bases outside the gene matches: 9. The CDR3 loop spans 19 amino acids. Here the CDR3 reads CAISESKLAGGYYTDTQYF. The DNA of the CDR3 is TGTGCCATCAGTGAGTCGAAACTAGCGGGGGGCTATTACACAGATACGCAGTATTTT.

This clonotype was seen repeatedly, ten times or more. The gene calls are TRBV20-1 and TRBJ2-2; 8 bases fit TRBD1. With V trimmed by 4 bases and J by 5 bases, 6 bases remained unmatched. This CDR3 is built from 14 residues. Per the germline V gene, CDR1 is DFQATT and CDR2 is SNEGSKA (reference sequence). CDR3 region: CSAIKTGGTGELFF. The CDR3 nucleotides are TGCAGTGCTATCAAAACAGGGGGAACCGGGGAGCTGTTTTTT.

This clonotype occurred a few times. This chain connects TRBV2 to TRBJ1-5; D is unclear. Germline V gene data show CDR1 as SNHLY and CDR2 as FYNNEI. V gave up 0 bases and J gave up 2 bases, with 11 bases separating them. The CDR3 loop spans 16 amino acids. The CDR3 nucleotides read TGTGCCAGCAGTGAAGCGCTTAATATAGGCAATCAGCCCCAGCATTTT. Translated: CASSEALNIGNQPQHF.

For this clonotype: It may be a read error: a sequence one base away is much more abundant. The V gene is TRBV5-1, the J gene TRBJ1-1, with 8 positions matching TRBD1. This CDR3 contains 15 residues. The germline gives CDR1 SGHRS, CDR2 YFSETQ. The CDR3 nucleotides read TGCGCCAGCAGCCAACAGGGGGGCGTAGGGACTGATGCTTTCTTT. Its translation: CASSQQGGVGTDAFF. The entire variable domain, with the rest obtained from reference TRBV5-1 and TRBJ1-1, is as follows: KAGVTQTPRYLIKTRGQQVTLSCSPISGHRSVSWYQQTPGQGLQFLFEYFSETQRNKGNFPGRFSGRQFSNSRSEMNVSTLELGDSALYLCASSQQGGVGTDAFFGQGTRLTVV.

The chain joins TRBV20-1 to TRBJ2-1; 10 bases line up with TRBD2. V gave up 6 bases and J gave up 6 bases; unmatched junction bases: 14. Germline CDR1 DFQATT, CDR2 SNEGSKA (reference sequence). This CDR3 is built from 16 residues. The CDR3 bases are TGCAGTGCCCGACACGACCTAGCGGGAGTCCCCAATGAGCAGTTCTTC. Encoded protein: CSARHDLAGVPNEQFF.

The CDR3, as DNA: TGTGCCAGCAGGAGACAGGGGTTCGGCTATGGCTACACCTTC. Its translation: CASRRQGFGYGYTF. V is TRBV2 and J is TRBJ1-2, with 8 bases aligning to TRBD1. The CDR3 is made up of 14 amino acids. The V and J ends lost 6 bases and 4 bases, in that order; junction bases with no gene match: 7. The V gene's germline CDR1 is SNHLY and CDR2 FYNNEI.

This clonotype appeared a few times. This rearrangement joins TRBV2 to TRBJ2-2, with 11 bases aligning to TRBD2. This CDR3 spans 14 amino acids. Per the germline V gene, CDR1 is SNHLY and CDR2 is FYNNEI. The V segment lost 6 bases and the J segment 6 bases; nucleotides outside the gene matches: 3. The DNA for the CDR3 is TGTGCCAGCAGGGATAGCGGGAGGGCCGGGGAGCTGTTTTTT. It translates to CASRDSGRAGELFF.

This clonotype showed up many times. The chain links TRBV10-3 to TRBJ2-7, with TRBD2 matching 8 bases. CDR1 is ENHRY and CDR2 is SYGVKD in the germline V gene. Losses at the gene ends were 10 bases for V and 4 bases for J; bases not matched to a gene: 9. This CDR3 comprises 13 residues. Written as DNA, the CDR3 is TGTGCCACCACTGAGCGGGAGACTTACGAGCAGTACTTC. It yields the protein CATTERETYEQYF.

Comments on this clonotype: A much larger clone lies a single base off, so this may be a read error. The J gene is TRBJ1-1, the V gene TRBV5-4; D ambiguous. There are 16 residues in the CDR3. Looked up from germline, CDR1 is SGHNT and CDR2 is YYREEE (reference sequence). The CDR3 loop reads CASSPLRSGMLTGAFF. The DNA of the CDR3 is TGTGCCAGCAGCCCCCTTCGGTCGGGCATGCTCACTGGAGCTTTCTTT.

Comments on this clonotype: A read error may account for a junction end that differs from germline. The chain couples TRBV20-1 to TRBJ2-1; 7 bases are a match to TRBD2. The CDR3 length is 17 residues. Germline V lookup: CDR1 DFQATT, CDR2 SNEGSKA (reference sequence). The CDR3 bases are TGCAGTGCTGTCTCCCCTTCTAGCGGTCTCTCTTACAATAAGCAGTTCTTC. As protein: CSAVSPSSGLSYNKQFF.

This chain uses TRBV7-6 with TRBJ1-4; a possible D gene is TRBD1 (5 bases). CDR1 SGHVS and CDR2 FNYEAQ come from the germline V gene. The CDR3 is made up of 14 amino acids. The V and J ends lost 1 base and 7 bases respectively, with 10 bases between them. The CDR3 DNA reads TGTGCCAGCAGCTTAGGGGGGACCCCTGAAAAACTGTTTTTT. It yields the protein CASSLGGTPEKLFF.

V is TRBV7-9 and J is TRBJ2-3; D not certain. The V gene lost 2 bases and the J gene lost 5 bases, with 8 bases spanning the gap. The CDR3 spans 13 residues. Germline V lookup: CDR1 SEHNR, CDR2 FQNEAQ (reference sequence). The CDR3 DNA follows: TGTGCCAGCAGCTTACGCATCGAAGATACGCAGTATTTT. Amino acids: CASSLRIEDTQYF.

The V call is TRBV19, the J call TRBJ1-5; D remains unclear. The V and J ends lost 8 bases and 2 bases respectively, with 16 bases between them. The CDR3 length is 15 residues. Germline V gene sequence: CDR1 LNHDA, CDR2 SQIVND (reference sequence). The DNA for the CDR3 is TGTGCCAGTCGTCGGGGTTTGACTCGCAATCAGCCCCAGCATTTT. It specifies CASRRGLTRNQPQHF.

The CDR3 is CASSSRDIAYEQYF. The CDR3 nucleotides are TGTGCCAGCAGCTCCCGGGACATCGCCTACGAGCAGTACTTC. The genes are TRBV5-6 and TRBJ2-7, with D maybe TRBD1 (6 bases). Trimming took off 3 bases at V and 2 bases at J, with 12 bases between the two ends. Germline V gene data show CDR1 as SGHDT and CDR2 as YYEEEE. The CDR3 loop spans 14 amino acids. Full variable domain (rest looked up from reference TRBV5-6 and TRBJ2-7): DAGVTQSPTHLIKTRGQQVTLRCSPKSGHDTVSWYQQALGQGPQFIFQYYEEEERQRGNFPDRFSGHQFPNYSSELNVNALLLGDSALYLCASSSRDIAYEQYFGPGTRLTVT.

This clonotype has only a few counts. The genes are TRBV10-2 and TRBJ2-2, with 7 nucleotides matching TRBD1. Germline assignment: CDR1 WSHSY and CDR2 SAAADI. V shed 9 bases, J shed 5 bases, and the junction held 6 bases outside the gene matches. The CDR3 covers 13 residues. The CDR3 region is CASRKGATGELFF. The CDR3 bases are TGCGCCAGTCGAAAGGGGGCAACCGGGGAGCTGTTTTTT.

The V gene is TRBV20-1, the J gene TRBJ1-2, with TRBD1 matching 9 bases. The CDR3 has 14 residues. Germline V gene sequence: CDR1 DFQATT, CDR2 SNEGSKA (reference sequence). The V segment lost 0 bases and the J segment 7 bases; nucleotides outside the gene matches: 6. CDR3 region: CSARERQGDIGYTF. The CDR3 DNA is TGCAGTGCTAGAGAGAGACAGGGGGATATTGGCTACACCTTC.

Comments on this clonotype: Being one base from a much bigger clone, this may be a read error. The rearrangement links TRBV12-3 or TRBV12-4 to TRBJ2-1; maybe TRBD1 (7 bases). The CDR3 covers 13 residues. CDR3 sequence: CAGRRDSYNEQFF. CDR3 sequence (DNA): TGTGCCGGCAGGCGGGACAGCTACAATGAGCAGTTCTTC.

The rearrangement uses TRBV29-1 and TRBJ1-3; tentatively, D is TRBD1 (5 bases). Germline lookup yields CDR1 SQVTM and CDR2 ANQGSEA. V was shortened by 4 bases and J by 0 bases, with 13 bases between the two germline ends. This CDR3 is built from 15 residues. CDR3 loop: CSVVKHRSSGNTIYF. CDR3 nucleotide sequence: TGCAGCGTTGTGAAGCACAGGAGCTCTGGAAACACCATATATTTT.

On this clonotype itself: The conserved closing phenylalanine or tryptophan is absent in this CDR3, likely reflecting a read error. This chain links TRBV15 with TRBJ1-5, with unresolved D. Germline V lookup: CDR1 LNHNV, CDR2 YYDKDF (reference sequence). There are 15 residues in the CDR3. Trimming stripped 0 bases from V and 5 bases from J, with 11 bases between. CDR3 sequence: CATSRDKRLHQPQHL. CDR3 bases: TGTGCCACCAGCAGAGATAAACGGCTCCATCAGCCCCAGCATCTT.

In its sample, this clonotype was seen many times. V and J are TRBV6-1 and TRBJ1-3; perhaps TRBD1 as D (6 bases). V was cut by 4 bases and J by 4 bases, with 8 bases left in between. Germline-derived CDR1 and CDR2 are MNHNS and SASEGT. The CDR3 has 13 residues. The CDR3 here is CASSGQAGNTIYF. In DNA, the CDR3 is TGTGCCAGCAGTGGACAGGCGGGAAACACCATATATTTT.

This clonotype was seen many times. The rearrangement joins TRBV19 to TRBJ1-2; no reliable D call. The CDR3 runs 10 residues. In germline, CDR1 is LNHDA, CDR2 SQIVND (reference sequence). V was shortened by 6 bases and J by 7 bases, with 6 bases between the two germline ends. The CDR3 reads CASRGPGYTF. DNA for the CDR3: TGTGCCAGTAGGGGCCCTGGCTACACCTTC. The entire variable domain, with the rest obtained from reference TRBV19 and TRBJ1-2, is as follows: DGGITQSPKYLFRKEGQNVTLSCEQNLNHDAMYWYRQDPGQGLRLIYYSQIVNDFQKGDIAEGYSVSREKKESFPLTVTSAQKNPTAFYLCASRGPGYTFGSGTRLTVV.

The rearrangement joins TRBV7-9 to TRBJ2-1, with unresolved D. Germline V CDR1 and CDR2: SEHNR, FQNEAQ (reference sequence). CDR3 length equals 13 residues. V gave up 0 bases and J gave up 7 bases, with 7 bases separating them. CDR3 in amino acids: CASSLAGGNEQFF. CDR3 coding DNA: TGTGCCAGCAGCTTAGCTGGTGGAAATGAGCAGTTCTTC.

The gene calls are TRBV2 and TRBJ1-5, with D perhaps matching TRBD1 (5 bases). This CDR3 comprises 13 residues. V was cut by 5 bases and J by 3 bases, with 8 bases left in between. Germline loops: CDR1 SNHLY, CDR2 FYNNEI. In DNA form, the CDR3 reads TGTGCCAGCAGTTACGGGGCCAATCAGCCCCAGCATTTT. Amino acid sequence: CASSYGANQPQHF.

V gene TRBV7-9 combines with J gene TRBJ2-1; 16 bases match TRBD2. The J call may be in error: the DNA end matches TRBJ2-7 better. This CDR3 is built from 17 residues. Germline loops: CDR1 SEHNR, CDR2 FQNEAQ (reference sequence). CDR3 sequence: CASSIGTSGRAESEQYF. The CDR3 DNA reads TGTGCCAGCAGCATCGGGACTAGCGGGAGGGCCGAGAGTGAGCAGTACTTC.